These 27 T cell receptor beta chains were all obtained from the same sample, sequenced in a study of T cells in Graves' hyperthyroidism and ophthalmopathy. Amplification of TCR beta CDR3 regions used RNA as the template. The study used the HTBI primer set for a first-round RT-PCR of the TCR CDR3. A single record per CDR3 protein comes from TCRdb applying MiXCR to the multiplex PCR reads. The sample comprises around 610,000 distinct CDR3 sequences, about 15% of which are singletons, and roughly 4.3% rests with the top ten. The source material was blood. These receptors were taken from a woman aged 35 to 49 with Graves' ophthalmopathy.

This clonotype was counted many times. The rearrangement uses TRBV6-5 and TRBJ2-7; perhaps TRBD1 as D (6 bases). Trimming took off 4 bases at V and 0 bases at J, with 10 bases between the two ends. Per germline, CDR1 MNHEY and CDR2 SVGAGI. This CDR3 contains 14 residues. CDR3 sequence reads: CASSSRDTSYEQYF. The CDR3 coding sequence is TGTGCCAGCAGTTCCCGGGACACCTCCTACGAGCAGTACTTC.

The table lists this clonotype with many counts. The gene calls are TRBV11-3 and TRBJ2-7; no firm D call. CDR1 and CDR2 from the germline V gene are SGHNT and YENEEA. CDR3 length: 14 amino acids. Deletions cut 1 base from V and 6 bases from J, with 13 bases between. As DNA, the CDR3 is TGTGCCAGCAGCTTAGGTGACGAGTTTGGCGAGCAGTACTTC. This gives the protein CASSLGDEFGEQYF.

This clonotype was counted ten times or more. CDR3 amino acids: CASSRQGGAYEQYF. The CDR3 region has the DNA TGTGCCAGCAGCAGACAGGGGGGCGCCTACGAGCAGTACTTC. J is TRBJ2-7 and V is TRBV27, with TRBD1 matching over 9 bases. CDR3 size: 14 residues. After removal of 6 bases from V and 2 bases from J, the junction contained 5 bases not matched to a gene. Germline lookup yields CDR1 MNHEY and CDR2 SMNVEV (reference sequence).

This clonotype was counted ten times or more. The rearrangement links TRBV20-1 to TRBJ2-7; TRBD1 aligns across 8 bases. Unmatched junction bases numbered 4, after V lost 0 bases and J lost 3 bases. The CDR3 has 14 residues. Per germline, CDR1 DFQATT and CDR2 SNEGSKA (reference sequence). The CDR3: CSARDGTGGYEQYF. DNA for the CDR3: TGCAGTGCTAGAGATGGGACAGGTGGCTACGAGCAGTACTTC.

This clonotype was found many times. The V and J genes are TRBV15 and TRBJ2-7; 8 nucleotides match TRBD2. V gave up 0 bases and J gave up 2 bases; unmatched junction bases: 6. From germline, CDR1 is LNHNV and CDR2 YYDKDF (reference sequence). The CDR3 has 16 residues. CDR3 amino acids: CATSREVGTSPYEQYF. Written as DNA, the CDR3 is TGTGCCACCAGCAGAGAGGTAGGGACTAGTCCCTACGAGCAGTACTTC.

This clonotype has only a few counts. The rearrangement uses TRBV2 and TRBJ2-7, with no clear D. The CDR3 is made up of 13 amino acids. V was trimmed by 0 bases and J by 6 bases, leaving 9 bases between them. CDR1 and CDR2 (germline): SNHLY, FYNNEI. The CDR3 coding sequence is TGTGCCAGCAGTGAAGCTGGCACCATCGAGCAGTACTTC. This translates into CASSEAGTIEQYF.

DNA for the CDR3: TGCGCCAGCAGCTTCGGACTAGCGGGAGAGCAGTACTTC. This gives the protein CASSFGLAGEQYF. The rearrangement joins TRBV5-1 to TRBJ2-7; 12 bases align to TRBD2. CDR3 size: 13 residues. Losses at the gene ends were 2 bases for V and 7 bases for J; bases not matched to a gene: 1. Per germline, CDR1 SGHRS and CDR2 YFSETQ. Complete variable domain (other parts from reference TRBV5-1 and TRBJ2-7): KAGVTQTPRYLIKTRGQQVTLSCSPISGHRSVSWYQQTPGQGLQFLFEYFSETQRNKGNFPGRFSGRQFSNSRSEMNVSTLELGDSALYLCASSFGLAGEQYFGPGTRLTVT.

This clonotype has a count of ten or more. The chain links TRBV19 to TRBJ1-5; D ambiguous. V was clipped by 7 bases and J by 3 bases, with 7 bases between them. The CDR3 is made up of 12 amino acids. The germline CDR1 and CDR2 sequences are LNHDA and SQIVND (reference sequence). CDR3 loop: CASTLNNQPQHF. CDR3 bases: TGTGCCAGTACTCTTAACAATCAGCCCCAGCATTTT.

In this sample, this clonotype turned up many times. The chain carries TRBV20-1 and TRBJ2-2; 8 bases agree with TRBD2. The trim removed 3 bases at V and 2 bases at J, leaving 5 bases unmatched. CDR1 DFQATT and CDR2 SNEGSKA come from the germline V gene (reference sequence). This CDR3 comprises 15 residues. The CDR3 DNA follows: TGCAGTGCTAGGCCAGCGGGAGATAACACCGGGGAGCTGTTTTTT. Translated: CSARPAGDNTGELFF.

This clonotype has ten or more counts. The chain has TRBV12-3 or TRBV12-4 and TRBJ2-7; D may be TRBD2 (5 bases). The length of the CDR3 is 12 residues. Between the trimmed V and J ends, which lost 3 bases and 7 bases, there was a span of 10 bases. CDR3 nucleotides: TGTGCCAGCAGTTTTTCCCCGGGGGAGCAGTACTTC. It specifies CASSFSPGEQYF.

In this sample, this clonotype turned up a few times. The chain uses TRBV4-1 and TRBJ2-2, with 8 positions matching TRBD2. Germline loops: CDR1 MGHRA, CDR2 YSYEKL. With V trimmed by 1 base and J by 4 bases, 11 bases remained unmatched. There are 18 residues in the CDR3. CDR3 protein: CASSQVSFGTSITGELFF. The CDR3 DNA reads TGCGCCAGCAGCCAAGTTAGTTTCGGGACTAGTATCACCGGGGAGCTGTTTTTT.

This chain joins TRBV12-3 or TRBV12-4 and TRBJ2-5; TRBD2 agrees at 15 bases. The CDR3 spans 17 residues. V shed 5 bases, J shed 1 base, and the junction held 5 bases outside the gene matches. The CDR3 DNA reads as TGTGCCAGCAGTCTCGGACTAGCGGGAGGGGCCCAAGAGACCCAGTACTTC. Translation gives CASSLGLAGGAQETQYF.

This clonotype appeared many times. The rearrangement joins TRBV6-5 to TRBJ1-1; D is unclear. V lost 4 bases to trimming and J lost 1 base, with 10 bases between them. CDR3 length equals 14 residues. Germline V lookup: CDR1 MNHEY, CDR2 SVGAGI. The CDR3 region is CASSSNAANTEAFF. The CDR3 nucleotides read TGTGCCAGCAGTTCCAACGCCGCGAACACTGAAGCTTTCTTT.

This clonotype was detected many times. The chain recombines TRBV12-3 or TRBV12-4 with TRBJ1-1; D unresolved. The V gene lost 1 base and the J gene lost 0 bases, with 12 bases spanning the gap. The CDR3 is 16 amino acids. CDR3 nucleotides: TGTGCCAGCAGTTTAGAACCGCGGGCCGTGAACACTGAAGCTTTCTTT. It is translated as CASSLEPRAVNTEAFF.

This clonotype was observed at least ten times. The V call is TRBV2, the J call TRBJ2-5; 8 bases map to TRBD2. V lost 8 bases, J lost 0 bases, and 8 bases stayed unmatched. The CDR3 is 15 residues long. The V gene's germline CDR1 is SNHLY and CDR2 FYNNEI. CDR3: CASPAGALDQETQYF. CDR3 sequence (DNA): TGTGCCAGCCCAGCGGGGGCGCTCGACCAAGAGACCCAGTACTTC.

The chain recombines TRBV28 with TRBJ2-1; 13 nucleotides agree with TRBD2. CDR3 length: 16 amino acids. Germline loops: CDR1 MDHEN, CDR2 SYDVKM. With 2 bases clipped from V and 5 bases from J, the junction kept 3 bases outside the gene matches. As DNA, the CDR3 is TGTGCCAGCAGTTTAGGGACTAGCGGGGTGGACAATGAGCAGTTCTTC. Translation gives CASSLGTSGVDNEQFF.

The chain employs TRBV30 and TRBJ2-7; unclear D gene. The V gene's germline CDR1 is GTSNPN and CDR2 SVGIG (reference sequence). The ends were cut back, 1 base at V and 4 bases at J, with 5 bases in the middle. CDR3 length equals 11 residues. The CDR3 nucleotides are TGTGCCTGGAGTGGGCGATACGAGCAGTACTTC. As protein: CAWSGRYEQYF.

This clonotype was picked up one time. V gene TRBV4-3 combines with J gene TRBJ2-7, with D perhaps being TRBD1 or TRBD2 (5 bases each). V shed 1 base and J shed 4 bases, with 14 bases lying between them. Germline lookup yields CDR1 LGHNA and CDR2 YSLEER. CDR3 size: 15 residues. CDR3 in amino acids: CASSQVATETYEQYF. DNA of the CDR3: TGCGCCAGCAGCCAAGTAGCGACAGAAACATACGAGCAGTACTTC.

This clonotype was recorded at least ten times. The chain employs TRBV6-1 and TRBJ1-1; D uncertain. CDR3 size: 13 residues. Looked up from germline, CDR1 is MNHNS and CDR2 is SASEGT. V dropped 6 bases and J dropped 1 base, with 9 bases sitting between them. The CDR3 coding sequence is TGTGCCAGCAGCCGTCCAAGGAACACTGAAGCTTTCTTT. This translates into CASSRPRNTEAFF.

This clonotype showed up many times. The CDR3, as DNA: TGTGCCAGCAGCCCCTCGCGGGGCGGTGGCTACACCTTC. Its translation is CASSPSRGGGYTF. The gene calls are TRBV27 and TRBJ1-2; maybe TRBD1 (5 bases). From germline, CDR1 is MNHEY and CDR2 SMNVEV (reference sequence). The CDR3 consists of 13 residues. Trimming left V 6 bases short and J 7 bases short, with 15 bases between.

This clonotype was counted only a few times. The J gene is TRBJ2-5, the V gene TRBV3-1; D is uncertain. The CDR3 sequence is 14 residues long. Germline lookup yields CDR1 LGHDT and CDR2 YNNKEL (reference sequence). V shed 4 bases and J shed 5 bases, with 14 bases lying between them. The DNA for the CDR3 is TGTGCCAGCAGCCCCGAGCCAGCCTTGGAGACCCAGTACTTC. The encoded protein is CASSPEPALETQYF.

This clonotype was counted ten times or more. The chain carries TRBV7-2 and TRBJ2-4; 8 nucleotides line up with TRBD2. The CDR3 spans 13 residues. The germline V gene encodes CDR1 SGHTA and CDR2 FQGNSA. The J segment lost 8 bases and the V segment lost 5 bases, leaving 5 bases of the junction unmatched. CDR3 DNA: TGTGCCAGCAGCCTGGGACTAGACGACATTCAGTACTTC. Protein: CASSLGLDDIQYF.

At least ten counts were recorded for this clonotype. The chain's CDR3 is CAWRASGPLVEQYF. DNA of the CDR3: TGTGCCTGGAGGGCCTCGGGGCCGTTAGTCGAGCAGTACTTC. V usage is TRBV30 and J usage is TRBJ2-7; D is possibly TRBD1 or TRBD2 (5 bases each). V lost 3 bases and J lost 6, with 18 bases in between. Germline CDR1 GTSNPN, CDR2 SVGIG (reference sequence). CDR3 length equals 14 residues. Using reference TRBV30 and TRBJ2-7 for the parts outside the CDR3, the full variable domain is SQTIHQWPATLVQPVGSPLSLECTVEGTSNPNLYWYRQAAGRGLQLLFYSVGIGQISSEVPQNLSASRPQDRQFILSSKKLLLSDSGFYLCAWRASGPLVEQYFGPGTRLTVT.

This clonotype was seen repeatedly, ten times or more. The V gene is TRBV6-2 or TRBV6-3, the J gene TRBJ2-7, with 8 bases aligning to TRBD1. The CDR3 consists of 17 residues. Germline lookup yields CDR1 MNHEY and CDR2 SVGEGT. V gave up 0 bases and J gave up 4 bases; unmatched junction bases: 11. The CDR3 nucleotides are TGTGCCAGCAGTTACTCTTCTCGGGACAGGAGGGGGTACGAGCAGTACTTC. Translating gives CASSYSSRDRRGYEQYF.

This rearrangement joins TRBV6-1 to TRBJ1-1; the match to TRBD1 covers 7 bases. This CDR3 contains 13 residues. J was trimmed by 3 bases and V by 8 bases; bases with no gene match: 6. CDR1 is MNHNS and CDR2 is SASEGT in the germline V gene. CDR3 nucleotide sequence: TGTGCCAGCGCTAGACAGGGATACACTGAAGCTTTCTTT. Its protein product is CASARQGYTEAFF.

The chain carries TRBV11-2 and TRBJ2-7; D may be TRBD1 or TRBD2 (5 bases each). Trimming took 2 bases from V and 5 from J, leaving 19 bases between them. Germline CDR1 and CDR2: SGHAT and FQNNGV. This CDR3 spans 16 amino acids. CDR3 loop: CASSLSRRDPTHEQYF. CDR3 coding DNA: TGTGCCAGCAGCTTATCCCGTCGGGACCCAACCCACGAGCAGTACTTC.

This clonotype was observed many times. This chain uses TRBV24-1 with TRBJ2-7; a weak D match, TRBD1 (8 bases). Trimming removed 2 bases at V and 2 bases at J, with 12 bases between. The CDR3 loop spans 15 amino acids. Germline loops: CDR1 KGHDR, CDR2 SFDVKD. The CDR3 nucleotides read TGTGCCACCAGTGATTACAGGGGGGGACCCTACGAGCAGTACTTC. Translation: CATSDYRGGPYEQYF.